This TCR beta chain appears in the sequencing data of a study of liver allograft versus peripheral blood T cells. Across the study: Comparative analysis was performed on T cell receptor repertoires from transplanted livers and from recipients' peripheral blood.

This clonotype was seen repeatedly, ten times or more. CDR1 is SGHDT, CDR2 YYEEEE, per germline. The CDR3 spans 15 residues. V lost 0 bases and J 2 bases, leaving 11 bases between the germline ends. A single record per CDR3 protein comes from TCRdb applying MiXCR to the reads. Of a few thousand distinct CDR3 sequences in the sample, roughly a sixth were seen once. This sequence originates from a human patient who had a liver transplant. Some T cells here may be from the graft donor. This chain uses TRBV5-6 with TRBJ2-5, with a tentative D call TRBD2 (5 bases). CDR3 coding DNA: TGTGCCAGCAGCTTGGCGGGGAATCCTCAAGAGACCCAGTACTTC. Translation gives CASSLAGNPQETQYF.